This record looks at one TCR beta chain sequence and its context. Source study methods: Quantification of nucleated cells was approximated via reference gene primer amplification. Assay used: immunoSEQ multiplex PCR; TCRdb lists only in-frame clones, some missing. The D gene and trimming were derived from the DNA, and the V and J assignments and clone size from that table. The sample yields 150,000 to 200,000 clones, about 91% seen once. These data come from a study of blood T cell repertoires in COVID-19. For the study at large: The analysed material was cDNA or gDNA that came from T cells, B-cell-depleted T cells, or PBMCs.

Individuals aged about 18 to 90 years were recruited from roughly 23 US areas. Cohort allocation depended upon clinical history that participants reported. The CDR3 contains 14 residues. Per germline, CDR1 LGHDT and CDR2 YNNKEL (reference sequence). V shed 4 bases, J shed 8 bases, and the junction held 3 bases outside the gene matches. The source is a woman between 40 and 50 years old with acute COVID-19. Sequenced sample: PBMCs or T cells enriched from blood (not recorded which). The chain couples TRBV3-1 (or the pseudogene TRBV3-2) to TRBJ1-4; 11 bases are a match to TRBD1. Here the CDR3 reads CASSPGTGGEKLFF. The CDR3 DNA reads TGTGCCAGCAGCCCGGGGACAGGGGGAGAAAAACTGTTTTTT.